This section outlines one T cell receptor (beta chain) sequence together with its context. The sample comes from a study of blood T cell repertoires in COVID-19. Turning to the study itself: Samples of COVID-19 (acute and convalescent) were obtained from the United States, Italy and Spain. PBMCs, B-cell-depleted T cells, or T cells were the source of the cDNA or gDNA that made up the material.

TCRdb keeps only in-frame clones here, not all; method: immunoSEQ multiplex PCR. The sample contains 150,000 to 200,000 clones, roughly 83% of which appear only once. Cohort assignment relied on participant-reported clinical history. Within 2 weeks before study entry, exposed participants met a COVID-19 case. The germline V gene encodes CDR1 SNHLY and CDR2 FYNNEI. V was pared by 7 bases and J by 6 bases, with 12 bases of the junction left unmatched. CDR3 length: 15 residues. The sample consisted of PBMCs or T cells enriched from blood (not recorded which). The chain joins TRBV2 to TRBJ2-4; 7 bases are shared with TRBD1. This clonotype was sampled from a man between 65 and 85 years old who had been exposed to COVID-19. This CDR3 is CASTTSGQSTNIQYF. DNA for the CDR3: TGTGCCAGCACGACTTCGGGACAGTCAACAAACATTCAGTACTTC.